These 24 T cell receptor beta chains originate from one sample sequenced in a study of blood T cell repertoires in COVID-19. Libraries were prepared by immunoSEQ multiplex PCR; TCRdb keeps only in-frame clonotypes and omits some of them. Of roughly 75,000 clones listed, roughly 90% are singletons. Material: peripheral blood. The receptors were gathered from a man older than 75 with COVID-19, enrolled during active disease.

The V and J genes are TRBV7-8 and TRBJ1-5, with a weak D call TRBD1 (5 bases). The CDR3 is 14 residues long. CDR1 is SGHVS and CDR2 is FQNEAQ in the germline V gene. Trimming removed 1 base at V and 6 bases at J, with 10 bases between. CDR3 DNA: TGTGCCAGCAGCTTAGAACAGGTGCGTCAGCCCCAGCATTTT. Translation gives CASSLEQVRQPQHF.

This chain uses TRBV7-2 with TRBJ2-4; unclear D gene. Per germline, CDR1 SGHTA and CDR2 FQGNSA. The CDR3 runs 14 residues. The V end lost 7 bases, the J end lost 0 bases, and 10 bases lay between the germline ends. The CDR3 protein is CASTTLLAKNIQYF. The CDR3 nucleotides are TGTGCCAGCACCACTCTTCTAGCCAAAAACATTCAGTACTTC.

CDR3 loop: CASSLASVVPSTDTQYF. The CDR3 region has the DNA TGTGCCAGCAGCTTGGCCTCGGTCGTCCCTAGCACAGATACGCAGTATTTT. V is TRBV5-6 and J is TRBJ2-3; D remains unclear. This CDR3 contains 17 residues. V dropped 0 bases and J dropped 0 bases, with 14 bases sitting between them. Germline V gives CDR1 SGHDT, CDR2 YYEEEE.

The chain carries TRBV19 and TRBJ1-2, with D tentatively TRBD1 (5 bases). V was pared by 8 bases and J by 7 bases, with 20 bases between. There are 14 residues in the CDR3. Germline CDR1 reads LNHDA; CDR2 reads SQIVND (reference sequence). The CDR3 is CASQPQAAVGGYTF. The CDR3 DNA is TGTGCCAGTCAACCACAGGCGGCAGTCGGTGGCTACACCTTC.

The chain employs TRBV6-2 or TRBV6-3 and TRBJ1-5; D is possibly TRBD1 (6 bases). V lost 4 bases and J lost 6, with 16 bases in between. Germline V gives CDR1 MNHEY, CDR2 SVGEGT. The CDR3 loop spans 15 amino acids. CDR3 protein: CASSFDNRAGQPQHF. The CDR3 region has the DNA TGTGCCAGCAGTTTCGATAACAGGGCTGGTCAGCCCCAGCATTTT.

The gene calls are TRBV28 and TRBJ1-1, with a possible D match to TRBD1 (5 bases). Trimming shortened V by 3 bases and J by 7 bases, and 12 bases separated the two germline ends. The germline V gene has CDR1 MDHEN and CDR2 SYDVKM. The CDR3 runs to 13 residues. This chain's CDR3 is CASSLGGPVEAFF. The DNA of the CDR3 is TGTGCCAGCAGTTTGGGGGGTCCCGTTGAAGCTTTCTTT.

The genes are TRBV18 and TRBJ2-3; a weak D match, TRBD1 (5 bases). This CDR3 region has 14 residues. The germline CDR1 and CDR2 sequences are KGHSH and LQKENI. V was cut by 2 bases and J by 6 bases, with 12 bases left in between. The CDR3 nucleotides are TGTGCCAGCTCACCAGGCAGCCCAGGGGATACGCAGTATTTT. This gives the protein CASSPGSPGDTQYF.

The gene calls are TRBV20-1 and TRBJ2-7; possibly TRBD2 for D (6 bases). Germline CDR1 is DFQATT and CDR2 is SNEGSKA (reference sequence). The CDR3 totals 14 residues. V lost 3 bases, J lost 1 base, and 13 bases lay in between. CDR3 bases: TGCAGTGCTAGTCTCGGGGGAGGTTCCTACGAGCAGTACTTC. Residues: CSASLGGGSYEQYF.

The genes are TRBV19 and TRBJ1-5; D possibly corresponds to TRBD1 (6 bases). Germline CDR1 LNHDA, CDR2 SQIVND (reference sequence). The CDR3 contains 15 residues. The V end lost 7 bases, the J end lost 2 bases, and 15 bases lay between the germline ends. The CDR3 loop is CASTEGAGGNQPQHF. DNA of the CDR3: TGTGCCAGTACCGAAGGGGCAGGGGGCAATCAGCCCCAGCATTTT.

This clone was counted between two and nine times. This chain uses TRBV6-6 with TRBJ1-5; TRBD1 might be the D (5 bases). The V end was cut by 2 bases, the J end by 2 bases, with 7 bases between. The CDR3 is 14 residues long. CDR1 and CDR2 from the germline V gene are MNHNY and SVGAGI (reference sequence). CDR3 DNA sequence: TGTGCCAGCAGTTACAGGGGCGGCAATCAGCCCCAGCATTTT. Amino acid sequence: CASSYRGGNQPQHF.

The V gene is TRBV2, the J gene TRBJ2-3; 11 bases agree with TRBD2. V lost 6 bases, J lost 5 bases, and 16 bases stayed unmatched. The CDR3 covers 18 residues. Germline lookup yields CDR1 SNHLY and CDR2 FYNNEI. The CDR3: CASRKQRRLAGIVDTQYF. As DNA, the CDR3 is TGTGCCAGCAGGAAGCAAAGACGACTAGCGGGGATTGTAGATACGCAGTATTTT.

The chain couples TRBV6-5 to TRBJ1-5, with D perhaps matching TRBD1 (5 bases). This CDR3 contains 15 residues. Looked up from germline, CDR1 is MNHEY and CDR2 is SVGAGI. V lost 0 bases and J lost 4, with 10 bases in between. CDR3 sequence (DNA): TGTGCCAGCAGTTACTCGGAGGGGAGGAATCAGCCCCAGCATTTT. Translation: CASSYSEGRNQPQHF.

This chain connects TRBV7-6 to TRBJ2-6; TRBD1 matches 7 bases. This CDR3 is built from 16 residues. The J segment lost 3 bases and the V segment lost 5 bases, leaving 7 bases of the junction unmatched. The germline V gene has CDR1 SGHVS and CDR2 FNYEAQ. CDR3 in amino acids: CASSLSPGGGANVLTF. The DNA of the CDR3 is TGTGCCAGCAGCCTAAGTCCAGGGGGTGGGGCCAACGTCCTGACTTTC.

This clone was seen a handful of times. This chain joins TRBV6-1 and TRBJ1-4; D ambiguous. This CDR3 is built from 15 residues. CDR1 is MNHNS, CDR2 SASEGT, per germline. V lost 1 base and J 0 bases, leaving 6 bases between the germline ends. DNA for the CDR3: TGTGCCAGCAGTGAAGACATTGCAACTAATGAAAAACTGTTTTTT. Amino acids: CASSEDIATNEKLFF.

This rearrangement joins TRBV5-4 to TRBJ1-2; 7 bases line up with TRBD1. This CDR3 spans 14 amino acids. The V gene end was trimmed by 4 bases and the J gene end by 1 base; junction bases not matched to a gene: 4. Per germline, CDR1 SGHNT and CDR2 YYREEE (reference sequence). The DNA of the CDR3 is TGTGCCAGCAGCCGCGGGACAGATAACTATGGCTACACCTTC. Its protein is CASSRGTDNYGYTF.

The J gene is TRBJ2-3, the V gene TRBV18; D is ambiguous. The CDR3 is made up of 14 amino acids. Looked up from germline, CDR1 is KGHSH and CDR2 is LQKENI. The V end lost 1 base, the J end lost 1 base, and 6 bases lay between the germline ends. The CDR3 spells CASSPLAGTDTQYF. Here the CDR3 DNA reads TGTGCCAGCTCACCACTGGCGGGCACAGATACGCAGTATTTT.

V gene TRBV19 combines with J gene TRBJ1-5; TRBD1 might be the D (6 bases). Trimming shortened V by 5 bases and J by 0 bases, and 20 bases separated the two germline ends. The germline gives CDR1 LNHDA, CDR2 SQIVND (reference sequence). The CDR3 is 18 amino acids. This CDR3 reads CASSSSRSGAYSNQPQHF. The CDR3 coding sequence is TGTGCCAGTAGTTCTAGTCGGTCAGGGGCTTATAGCAATCAGCCCCAGCATTTT.

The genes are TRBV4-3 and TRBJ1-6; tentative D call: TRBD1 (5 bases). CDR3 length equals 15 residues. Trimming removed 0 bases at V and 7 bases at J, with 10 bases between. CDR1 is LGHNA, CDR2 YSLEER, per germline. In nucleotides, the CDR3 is TGCGCCAGCAGCCAAGAAGCAGGGAGGAATTCACCCCTCCACTTT. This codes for CASSQEAGRNSPLHF.

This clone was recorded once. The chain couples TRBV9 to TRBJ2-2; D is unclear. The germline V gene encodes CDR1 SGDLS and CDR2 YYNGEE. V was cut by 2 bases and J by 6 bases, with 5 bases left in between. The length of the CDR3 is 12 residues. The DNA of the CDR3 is TGTGCCAGCAGCGTGGGCCCCGGGGAGCTGTTTTTT. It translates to CASSVGPGELFF. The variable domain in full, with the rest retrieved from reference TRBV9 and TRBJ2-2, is DSGVTQTPKHLITATGQRVTLRCSPRSGDLSVYWYQQSLDQGLQFLIQYYNGEERAKGNILERFSAQQFPDLHSELNLSSLELGDSALYFCASSVGPGELFFGEGSRLTVL.

The CDR3 coding sequence is TGTGCCACCAGCAGAGATCCGACTTCCAATCAGCCCCAGCATTTT. Its translation: CATSRDPTSNQPQHF. V is TRBV15 and J is TRBJ1-5, with D unresolved. Germline CDR1 reads LNHNV; CDR2 reads YYDKDF (reference sequence). CDR3 size: 15 residues. V was clipped by 0 bases and J by 3 bases, with 9 bases between them.

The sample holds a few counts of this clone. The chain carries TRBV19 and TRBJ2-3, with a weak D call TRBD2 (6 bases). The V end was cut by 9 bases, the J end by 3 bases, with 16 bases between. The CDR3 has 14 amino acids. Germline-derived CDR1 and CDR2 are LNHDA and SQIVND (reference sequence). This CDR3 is CASSRSGWTDTQYF. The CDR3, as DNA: TGTGCCAGCAGTCGCAGCGGGTGGACAGATACGCAGTATTTT.

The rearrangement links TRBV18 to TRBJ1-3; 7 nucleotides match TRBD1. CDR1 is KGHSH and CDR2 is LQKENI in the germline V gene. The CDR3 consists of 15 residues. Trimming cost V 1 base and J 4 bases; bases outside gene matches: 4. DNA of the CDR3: TGTGCCAGCTCACCACAGGGGGCTTCGGGAAACACCATATATTTT. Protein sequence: CASSPQGASGNTIYF.

This CDR3 is CASSPPQRSNEKLFF. The CDR3 DNA is TGTGCCAGCAGTCCCCCACAAAGATCTAATGAAAAACTGTTTTTT. This chain joins TRBV28 and TRBJ1-4, with unresolved D. V gave up 5 bases and J gave up 3 bases, with 13 bases separating them. The germline V gene encodes CDR1 MDHEN and CDR2 SYDVKM. This CDR3 has 15 amino acids.

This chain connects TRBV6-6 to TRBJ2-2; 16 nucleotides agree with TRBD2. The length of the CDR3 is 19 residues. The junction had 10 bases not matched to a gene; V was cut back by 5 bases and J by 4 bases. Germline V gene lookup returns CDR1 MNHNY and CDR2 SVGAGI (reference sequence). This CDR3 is CASSPTGTSGGASTGELFF. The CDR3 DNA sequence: TGTGCCAGCAGTCCTACGGGGACTAGCGGGGGGGCCAGCACCGGGGAGCTGTTTTTT.